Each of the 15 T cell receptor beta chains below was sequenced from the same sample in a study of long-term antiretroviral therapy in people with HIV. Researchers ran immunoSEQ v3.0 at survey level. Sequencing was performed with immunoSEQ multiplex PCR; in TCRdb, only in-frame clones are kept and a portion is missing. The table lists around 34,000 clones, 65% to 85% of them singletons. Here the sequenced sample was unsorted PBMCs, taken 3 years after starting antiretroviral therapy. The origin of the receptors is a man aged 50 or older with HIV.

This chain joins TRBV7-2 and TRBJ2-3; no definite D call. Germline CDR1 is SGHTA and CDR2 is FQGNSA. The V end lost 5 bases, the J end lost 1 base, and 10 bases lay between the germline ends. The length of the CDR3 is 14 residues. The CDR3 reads CASSPRGRTDTQYF. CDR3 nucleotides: TGTGCCAGCAGCCCGCGAGGTCGCACAGATACGCAGTATTTT.

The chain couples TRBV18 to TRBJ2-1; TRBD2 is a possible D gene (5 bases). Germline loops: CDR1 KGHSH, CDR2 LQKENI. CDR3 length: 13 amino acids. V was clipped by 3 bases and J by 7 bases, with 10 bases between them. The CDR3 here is CASSPSDRNEQFF. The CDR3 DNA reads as TGTGCCAGCTCACCTAGCGATCGGAATGAGCAGTTCTTC.

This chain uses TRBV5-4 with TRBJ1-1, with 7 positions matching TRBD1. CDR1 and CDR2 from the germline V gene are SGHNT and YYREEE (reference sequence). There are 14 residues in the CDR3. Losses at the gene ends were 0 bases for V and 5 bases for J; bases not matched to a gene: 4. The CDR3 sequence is CASSLEGGGTEAFF. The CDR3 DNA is TGTGCCAGCAGCTTGGAAGGGGGCGGAACTGAAGCTTTCTTT.

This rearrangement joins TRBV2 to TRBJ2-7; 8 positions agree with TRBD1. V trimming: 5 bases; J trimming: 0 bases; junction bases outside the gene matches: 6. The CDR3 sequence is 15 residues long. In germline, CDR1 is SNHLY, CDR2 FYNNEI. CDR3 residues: CASSTGTGLSYEQYF. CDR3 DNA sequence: TGTGCCAGCAGTACCGGGACAGGCCTCTCCTACGAGCAGTACTTC.

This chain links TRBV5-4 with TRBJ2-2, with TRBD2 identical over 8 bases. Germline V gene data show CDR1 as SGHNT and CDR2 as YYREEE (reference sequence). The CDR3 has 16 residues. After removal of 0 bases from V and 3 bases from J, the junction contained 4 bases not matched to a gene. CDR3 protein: CASSLATSGHTGELFF. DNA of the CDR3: TGTGCCAGCAGCTTGGCCACTAGCGGTCACACCGGGGAGCTGTTTTTT.

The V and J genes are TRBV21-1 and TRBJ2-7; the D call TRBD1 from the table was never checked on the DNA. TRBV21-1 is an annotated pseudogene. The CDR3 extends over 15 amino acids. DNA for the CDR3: TGTGCCAGCAGCCCCCGGGACAGACTCTCCTACGAGCAGTACTTC. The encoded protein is CASSPRDRLSYEQYF.

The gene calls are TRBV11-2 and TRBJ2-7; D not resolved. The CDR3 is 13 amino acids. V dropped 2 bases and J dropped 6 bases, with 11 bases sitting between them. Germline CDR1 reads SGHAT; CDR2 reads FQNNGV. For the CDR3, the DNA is TGTGCCAGCAGCTTATTCGGGCCTGGCGAGCAGTACTTC. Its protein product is CASSLFGPGEQYF.

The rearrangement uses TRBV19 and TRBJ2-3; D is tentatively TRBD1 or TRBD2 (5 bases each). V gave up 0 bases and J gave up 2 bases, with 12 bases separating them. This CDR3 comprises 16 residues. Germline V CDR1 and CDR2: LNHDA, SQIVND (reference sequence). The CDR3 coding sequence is TGTGCCAGTAGTATAGAACCCCCCGGGGCCACAGATACGCAGTATTTT. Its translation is CASSIEPPGATDTQYF. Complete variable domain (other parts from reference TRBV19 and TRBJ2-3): DGGITQSPKYLFRKEGQNVTLSCEQNLNHDAMYWYRQDPGQGLRLIYYSQIVNDFQKGDIAEGYSVSREKKESFPLTVTSAQKNPTAFYLCASSIEPPGATDTQYFGPGTRLTVL.

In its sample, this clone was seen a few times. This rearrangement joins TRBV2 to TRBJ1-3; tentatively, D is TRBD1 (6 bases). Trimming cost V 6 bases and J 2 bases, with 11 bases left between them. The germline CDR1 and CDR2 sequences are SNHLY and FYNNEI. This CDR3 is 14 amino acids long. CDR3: CASSGTGPGNTIYF. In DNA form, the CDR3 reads TGTGCCAGCAGCGGCACAGGGCCTGGAAACACCATATATTTT.

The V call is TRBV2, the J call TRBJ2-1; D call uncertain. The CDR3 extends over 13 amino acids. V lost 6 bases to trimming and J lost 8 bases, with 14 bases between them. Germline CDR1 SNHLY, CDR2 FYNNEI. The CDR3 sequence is CASSKFLGHEQFF. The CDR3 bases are TGTGCCAGCAGCAAATTCTTGGGCCATGAGCAGTTCTTC.

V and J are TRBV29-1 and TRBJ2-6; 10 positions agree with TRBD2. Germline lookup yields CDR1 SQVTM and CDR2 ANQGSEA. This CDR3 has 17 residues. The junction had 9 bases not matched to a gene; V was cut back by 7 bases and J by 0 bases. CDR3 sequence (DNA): TGCAGCGCTGGGACTCTAGCGGGGGCCTCTGGGGCCAACGTCCTGACTTTC. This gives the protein CSAGTLAGASGANVLTF.

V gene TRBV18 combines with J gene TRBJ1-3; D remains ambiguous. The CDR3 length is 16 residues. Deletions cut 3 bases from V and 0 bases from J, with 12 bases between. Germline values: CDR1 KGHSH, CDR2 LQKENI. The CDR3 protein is CASSPARTLSGNTIYF. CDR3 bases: TGTGCCAGCTCACCGGCAAGGACTCTCTCTGGAAACACCATATATTTT.

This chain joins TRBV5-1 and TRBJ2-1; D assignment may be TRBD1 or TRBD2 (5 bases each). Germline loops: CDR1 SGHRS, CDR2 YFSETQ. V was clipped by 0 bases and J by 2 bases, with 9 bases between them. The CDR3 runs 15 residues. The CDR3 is CASSLVGETYNEQFF. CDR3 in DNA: TGCGCCAGCAGCTTGGTAGGGGAGACCTACAATGAGCAGTTCTTC.

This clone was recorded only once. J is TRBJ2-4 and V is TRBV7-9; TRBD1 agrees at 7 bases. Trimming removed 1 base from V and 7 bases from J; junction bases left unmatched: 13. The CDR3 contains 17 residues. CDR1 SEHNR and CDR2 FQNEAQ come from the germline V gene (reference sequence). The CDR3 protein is CASSLEGQKPSRNIQYF. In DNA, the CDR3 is TGTGCCAGCAGCTTAGAGGGACAGAAACCAAGTCGTAACATTCAGTACTTC.

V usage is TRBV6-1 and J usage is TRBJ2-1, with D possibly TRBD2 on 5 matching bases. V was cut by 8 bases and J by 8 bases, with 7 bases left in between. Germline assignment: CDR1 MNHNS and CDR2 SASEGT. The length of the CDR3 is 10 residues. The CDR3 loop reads CASLAYEQFF. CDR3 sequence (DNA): TGTGCCAGCTTAGCGTATGAGCAGTTCTTC.